The T cell receptor (beta chain) described here comes from a study of shared clonotypes between healthy human individuals. The repertoire was sequenced with immunoSEQ multiplex PCR; TCRdb's copy has only in-frame clones and lacks some. Of millions of clones listed, roughly 95% are singletons. Germline V gene lookup returns CDR1 SEHNR and CDR2 FQNEAQ (reference sequence). The CDR3 runs to 14 residues. Between the trimmed V and J ends, which lost 1 base and 1 base, there was a span of 7 bases. The rearrangement uses TRBV7-9 and TRBJ2-5; D gene uncertain. Sequencing was done on a sample of naive CD4+ T cells sorted from blood. Subset defined: CD45RA+ positively selected. The receptor was derived from a man aged 18 to 29 in good health. For the CDR3, the DNA is TGTGCCAGCAGCTTAGGACCGGCCCAAGAGACCCAGTACTTC. Translated, it gives CASSLGPAQETQYF.